This T cell receptor (beta chain) was obtained from a study of T-cell memory formation after mild COVID-19. V shed 6 bases and J shed 1 base, with 17 bases lying between them. Germline CDR1 reads SGHAT; CDR2 reads FQNNGV. This CDR3 is 16 amino acids long. TCRdb used MiXCR to reprocess the 5' RACE reads, holding one entry per CDR3 protein. The data contain approximately 65,000 distinct CDR3 sequences, 9.3% of them seen just once; the ten biggest clones take up 1.1%. General study points: CD8+ contracting clones occupied EMRA, while CD4+ ones occupied mainly CM and EM.

In regard to this clonotype: Its antigen is undetermined.

The sequencing sample was made of PBMCs or a T cell subset sorted from them (not recorded which). The chain couples TRBV11-2 to TRBJ2-3; D tentatively fits TRBD1 or TRBD2 (7 bases each). The sequence derives from a man aged 18-30 years who had mild COVID-19 (a few samples of this study predate the infection). Cell type and time point are not known. The DNA of the CDR3 is TGTGCCAGCAGATCCGGCAGGGGGGGAGGCACAGATACGCAGTATTTT. Translation gives CASRSGRGGGTDTQYF.